The present T cell receptor beta chain was sequenced within a study of lung T cells in sarcoidosis with Löfgren's syndrome. This clonotype was detected only a few times. Antigen specificity is unknown. The study's findings and limits: Paired TRAV12-1/TRBV2 TCRs showed CDR3 homology and preferential pairing. Shared TRAV12-1 and TRBV2 CDR3 motifs across Löfgren's syndrome patients reportedly suggested public CD4+ TCRs. TRAV12-1 and TRBV2 were reportedly most expanded in Löfgren's patients. These T cells possibly recognize a putative, unidentified sarcoidosis-associated antigen.

MiXCR was run by TCRdb on the reads, yielding one entry per CDR3 protein. In the table there are approximately 19,000 distinct CDR3 sequences, about 20% of which are singletons. The CDR3 runs 14 residues. V shed 2 bases, J shed 2 bases, and the junction held 2 bases outside the gene matches. Germline assignment: CDR1 SGDLS and CDR2 YYNGEE. This sequence originates from a human donor with sarcoidosis (Löfgren's syndrome or another form), or a control subject (not recorded which). The sample consisted of CD4+ T cells from PBMCs. The V gene is TRBV9, the J gene TRBJ2-7; 9 nucleotides line up with TRBD1. The CDR3 loop is CASSVGQGPYEQYF. The CDR3 nucleotides read TGTGCCAGCAGCGTTGGACAGGGGCCCTACGAGCAGTACTTC.